The subject of this entry is one T cell receptor (beta chain). What it binds is not known. These data come from a study of PD-L1 blockade in urothelial cancer. The V end lost 5 bases, the J end lost 0 bases, and 10 bases lay between the germline ends. There are 15 residues in the CDR3. Germline loops: CDR1 SGHAT, CDR2 FQNNGV. What went into each PCR as a spike was synthetic TCR analog templates. TCRdb's copy holds only in-frame clones and misses some; the assay was immunoSEQ multiplex PCR. Of 83,000 or so clones in the sample, around four fifths were seen once. Time point given: peripheral blood 6 weeks after treatment start. Findings and caveats of the study: Blood TCR clonality below the median before treatment was a predictor of better survival.

Sample: PBMCs, taken around atezolizumab (anti-PD-L1) treatment. The chain recombines TRBV11-2 with TRBJ2-2; D gene unclear. The receptor was derived from a man in his 70s with urothelial cancer. The chain's CDR3 is CASSNRVTNTGELFF. As DNA, the CDR3 is TGTGCCAGCAGCAACCGGGTTACGAACACCGGGGAGCTGTTTTTT.